These T cell receptor beta chains were read from a single sample in a study of T cell responses to AZD1222 COVID-19 vaccine. Profiled with immunoSEQ multiplex PCR; TCRdb holds only in-frame clones, not every one. The sample lists roughly 86,000 clones, 75% to 90% seen once, with roughly 4.3% in the top ten. Material: peripheral blood, obtained 28 days after the second AZD1222 dose. Receptor source: an adult who received the AZD1222 COVID-19 vaccine. The CDR3 runs from the conserved cysteine through the conserved F or W. A D gene is named only where the DNA matches it firmly. Not all rows give a size; the values are once, few, many and, for expanded clones, a class.

clone size: .
J gene: TRBJ2-1
D gene: .
V gene: TRBV6-5
CDR3 protein: CASRTYGEQFF
CDR3 DNA: TGTGCCAGCAGGACGTACGGTGAGCAGTTCTTC

clone size: .
J gene: TRBJ2-3
D gene: TRBD2
V gene: TRBV7-3
CDR3 protein: CASSLSGRAPDTQYF
CDR3 DNA: TGTGCCAGCAGCTTGAGCGGGAGGGCCCCAGATACGCAGTATTTT

clone size: .
J gene: TRBJ1-4
D gene: TRBD1
V gene: TRBV11-2
CDR3 protein: CASSSRQGRGEKLFF
CDR3 DNA: TGTGCCAGCAGCTCGCGACAGGGGCGGGGTGAAAAACTGTTTTTT

clone size: .
J gene: TRBJ2-5
D gene: TRBD2
V gene: TRBV9
CDR3 protein: CASSVGAGTSGEETQYF
CDR3 DNA: TGTGCCAGCAGCGTAGGTGCCGGGACTAGTGGAGAAGAGACCCAGTACTTC

clone size: .
J gene: TRBJ2-3
D gene: .
V gene: TRBV11-1
CDR3 protein: CAPSPGGGAGVSTQYF
CDR3 DNA: TGTGCCCCCAGCCCGGGGGGCGGGGCGGGAGTAAGCACGCAGTATTTT

clone size: .
J gene: TRBJ2-3
D gene: .
V gene: TRBV30
CDR3 protein: CALAVAALTDTQYF
CDR3 DNA: TGTGCCTTGGCTGTAGCGGCTCTCACAGATACGCAGTATTTT

clone size: .
J gene: TRBJ2-5
D gene: .
V gene: TRBV19
CDR3 protein: CASSNVAGEETQYF
CDR3 DNA: TGTGCCAGTAGTAACGTGGCGGGTGAGGAGACCCAGTACTTC

clone size: .
J gene: TRBJ1-4
D gene: .
V gene: TRBV7-9
CDR3 protein: CASSLRSQRAVEKLFF
CDR3 DNA: TGTGCCAGCAGCTTAAGATCTCAAAGGGCGGTCGAAAAACTGTTTTTT

clone size: .
J gene: TRBJ2-7
D gene: TRBD1
V gene: TRBV6-8
CDR3 protein: CASRNDRGIRSREQYF
CDR3 DNA: TGTGCCAGCAGAAACGACAGGGGAATCCGGAGCCGCGAGCAGTACTTC

clone size: .
J gene: TRBJ1-1
D gene: .
V gene: TRBV4-1
CDR3 protein: CASSQDPGADTEAFF
CDR3 DNA: TGCGCCAGCAGCCAAGATCCAGGGGCGGACACTGAAGCTTTCTTT

clone size: .
J gene: TRBJ2-4
D gene: .
V gene: TRBV27
CDR3 protein: CASRLIGGPENIQYF
CDR3 DNA: TGTGCCAGCAGGCTCATCGGGGGGCCCGAAAACATTCAGTACTTC

clone size: .
J gene: TRBJ2-7
D gene: TRBD2
V gene: TRBV5-4
CDR3 protein: CASSLRRGGIYEQYF
CDR3 DNA: TGTGCCAGCAGCTTAAGGCGGGGGGGAATTTACGAGCAGTACTTC

clone size: .
J gene: TRBJ1-1
D gene: .
V gene: TRBV18
CDR3 protein: CASSQGTLNTEAFF
CDR3 DNA: TGTGCCAGCTCACAGGGCACTTTGAACACCGAAGCTTTCTTT

clone size: .
J gene: TRBJ2-3
D gene: .
V gene: TRBV3-1/TRBV3-2
CDR3 protein: CASSQVRNTQYF
CDR3 DNA: TGTGCCAGCAGCCAAGTCCGAAATACGCAGTATTTT

clone size: .
J gene: TRBJ2-1
D gene: .
V gene: TRBV27
CDR3 protein: CASSLSRGGEQFF
CDR3 DNA: TGTGCCAGCAGTTTATCGAGGGGGGGTGAGCAGTTCTTC

clone size: .
J gene: TRBJ1-2
D gene: .
V gene: TRBV5-1
CDR3 protein: CASSLEGGPGYTF
CDR3 DNA: TGCGCCAGCAGCTTGGAAGGGGGTCCGGGCTACACCTTC

clone size: once
J gene: TRBJ1-1
D gene: TRBD1
V gene: TRBV10-3
CDR3 protein: CAIRQGGSEAFF
CDR3 DNA: TGTGCCATTAGACAGGGGGGATCTGAAGCTTTCTTT

clone size: .
J gene: TRBJ2-1
D gene: .
V gene: TRBV5-5
CDR3 protein: CASSQASGAQFF
CDR3 DNA: TGTGCCAGCAGCCAGGCCTCTGGGGCGCAGTTCTTC

clone size: .
J gene: TRBJ2-2
D gene: .
V gene: TRBV6-5
CDR3 protein: CASRPRATGELFF
CDR3 DNA: TGTGCCAGTCGCCCGCGGGCCACCGGGGAGCTGTTTTTT

clone size: once
J gene: TRBJ2-3
D gene: .
V gene: TRBV18
CDR3 protein: CASSPNPSDTQYF
CDR3 DNA: TGTGCCAGCTCACCAAACCCCTCAGATACGCAGTATTTT

clone size: .
J gene: TRBJ2-5
D gene: TRBD1
V gene: TRBV27
CDR3 protein: CASSDRTGWEETQYF
CDR3 DNA: TGTGCCAGCAGTGATCGGACAGGGTGGGAAGAGACCCAGTACTTC

clone size: .
J gene: TRBJ1-1
D gene: .
V gene: TRBV9
CDR3 protein: CASSVDQGNTEAFF
CDR3 DNA: TGTGCCAGCAGCGTAGATCAAGGGAACACTGAAGCTTTCTTT

clone size: .
J gene: TRBJ2-3
D gene: TRBD2
V gene: TRBV5-1
CDR3 protein: CASKPSGTTSTDTQYF
CDR3 DNA: TGCGCCAGCAAACCTAGCGGGACTACTAGCACAGATACGCAGTATTTT

clone size: .
J gene: TRBJ2-7
D gene: TRBD2
V gene: TRBV11-2
CDR3 protein: CASSFGLARSPRAYEQYF
CDR3 DNA: TGTGCCAGCAGCTTCGGACTAGCGCGATCGCCCCGCGCCTACGAGCAGTACTTC

clone size: .
J gene: TRBJ2-3
D gene: TRBD2
V gene: TRBV11-2
CDR3 protein: CAAGPPLAGGVGDTQYF
CDR3 DNA: TGTGCCGCAGGGCCGCCACTAGCGGGAGGGGTGGGAGATACGCAGTATTTT

clone size: once
J gene: TRBJ1-1
D gene: .
V gene: TRBV19
CDR3 protein: CASIRESGEAFF
CDR3 DNA: TGTGCCAGTATACGGGAGTCTGGTGAAGCTTTCTTT

clone size: .
J gene: TRBJ2-3
D gene: .
V gene: TRBV9
CDR3 protein: CASSVGGAVTDTQYF
CDR3 DNA: TGTGCCAGCAGCGTAGGGGGAGCGGTGACAGATACGCAGTATTTT

clone size: .
J gene: TRBJ2-7
D gene: .
V gene: TRBV5-1
CDR3 protein: CASTGAGRSEQYF
CDR3 DNA: TGCGCCAGCACCGGGGCGGGGCGGAGCGAGCAGTACTTC

clone size: .
J gene: TRBJ1-4
D gene: .
V gene: TRBV5-6
CDR3 protein: CASSYRRVQEKLFF
CDR3 DNA: TGTGCCAGCAGCTACCGCAGGGTTCAAGAAAAACTGTTTTTT

clone size: .
J gene: TRBJ2-1
D gene: .
V gene: TRBV3-1/TRBV3-2
CDR3 protein: CASSLRGGDEQFF
CDR3 DNA: TGTGCCAGCAGCCTACGCGGGGGCGATGAGCAGTTCTTC

clone size: .
J gene: TRBJ1-6
D gene: TRBD1
V gene: TRBV2
CDR3 protein: CASTEGQLNSPLHF
CDR3 DNA: TGTGCCAGCACCGAGGGACAGCTTAATTCACCCCTCCACTTT

clone size: few
J gene: TRBJ1-2
D gene: TRBD1
V gene: TRBV16
CDR3 protein: CASSPSLTGGDGYGYTF
CDR3 DNA: TGTGCCAGCAGCCCATCGCTCACAGGGGGCGACGGCTATGGCTACACCTTC

clone size: .
J gene: TRBJ1-1
D gene: .
V gene: TRBV15
CDR3 protein: CATTLWGATNTEAFF
CDR3 DNA: TGTGCCACCACCCTATGGGGGGCGACGAACACTGAAGCTTTCTTT

clone size: .
J gene: TRBJ2-5
D gene: .
V gene: TRBV30
CDR3 protein: CAWSVGTPQETQYF
CDR3 DNA: TGTGCCTGGAGTGTCGGGACACCACAAGAGACCCAGTACTTC

clone size: .
J gene: TRBJ2-1
D gene: .
V gene: TRBV12-3/TRBV12-4
CDR3 protein: CASSLGGDSEQFF
CDR3 DNA: TGTGCCAGCAGCCTGGGGGGGGACAGTGAGCAGTTCTTC

clone size: .
J gene: TRBJ1-1
D gene: .
V gene: TRBV11-2
CDR3 protein: CASSPQTNTEAFF
CDR3 DNA: TGTGCCAGCAGCCCACAGACGAACACTGAAGCTTTCTTT

clone size: .
J gene: TRBJ2-2
D gene: TRBD1
V gene: TRBV30
CDR3 protein: CAWSAAGTGARELFF
CDR3 DNA: TGTGCCTGGAGCGCAGCCGGGACAGGGGCGCGGGAGCTGTTTTTT

clone size: once
J gene: TRBJ1-2
D gene: TRBD1
V gene: TRBV7-9
CDR3 protein: CASISEDRAYTF
CDR3 DNA: TGTGCCAGCATATCGGAGGACAGGGCCTACACCTTC

clone size: .
J gene: TRBJ1-3
D gene: .
V gene: TRBV9
CDR3 protein: CASSVGTASGNTIYF
CDR3 DNA: TGTGCCAGCAGCGTCGGGACGGCCTCTGGAAACACCATATATTTT

clone size: .
J gene: TRBJ1-4
D gene: .
V gene: TRBV7-2
CDR3 protein: CASSVGASEKLFF
CDR3 DNA: TGTGCCAGCAGCGTAGGGGCCAGCGAAAAACTGTTTTTT

clone size: .
J gene: TRBJ2-2
D gene: TRBD1
V gene: TRBV28
CDR3 protein: CASSLPQGAGTGELFF
CDR3 DNA: TGTGCCAGCAGTTTACCTCAGGGGGCGGGCACCGGGGAGCTGTTTTTT

clone size: .
J gene: TRBJ1-2
D gene: TRBD1
V gene: TRBV5-1
CDR3 protein: CASSLDATGPYGYTF
CDR3 DNA: TGCGCCAGCAGCTTGGACGCGACAGGGCCGTACGGCTACACCTTC

clone size: .
J gene: TRBJ1-1
D gene: .
V gene: TRBV27
CDR3 protein: CASRSLGRGLGTEAFF
CDR3 DNA: TGTGCCAGCAGATCCTTGGGGCGGGGTCTAGGCACTGAAGCTTTCTTT

clone size: .
J gene: TRBJ2-7
D gene: TRBD2
V gene: TRBV7-9
CDR3 protein: CASSLGGLAGDSYEQYF
CDR3 DNA: TGTGCCAGCAGCTTAGGAGGGCTAGCGGGAGATTCGTACGAGCAGTACTTC

clone size: .
J gene: TRBJ1-1
D gene: .
V gene: TRBV5-4
CDR3 protein: CASRNKTGRGTEAFF
CDR3 DNA: TGTGCCAGCAGAAATAAAACCGGGCGAGGGACTGAAGCTTTCTTT

clone size: .
J gene: TRBJ2-1
D gene: TRBD2
V gene: TRBV10-3
CDR3 protein: CAIKTPLAADNEQFF
CDR3 DNA: TGTGCCATTAAAACCCCCCTAGCGGCCGACAATGAGCAGTTCTTC